The entry below describes one T cell receptor (beta chain). TCRdb re-analysed the 5' RACE reads in MiXCR, keeping a single row per CDR3 protein. The sample consists of 300,000 or so distinct CDR3 sequences, more than 8% of them appearing once. Germline lookup yields CDR1 LNHNV and CDR2 YYDKDF (reference sequence). CDR3 length: 15 amino acids. V lost 1 base and J lost 2, with 12 bases in between. This entry is derived from a study of identical twins. In addition, the sample was reused for a study of yellow fever vaccine responses in identical twins.

The sample was CD8+ T cells sorted from blood. The rearrangement uses TRBV15 and TRBJ2-7; maybe TRBD2 (6 bases). The sequence was collected from a woman in her late teens or twenties in good health. The CDR3 DNA reads as TGTGCCACCAGCAGAGGGGACTCCCCAACCTACGAGCAGTACTTC. This sequence encodes CATSRGDSPTYEQYF.